The clone carrying this T cell receptor beta chain was detected a few times. The data were obtained in a study of patients and donors after allogeneic stem cell transplantation. TCRdb passed the RT-PCR reads through MiXCR, listing each CDR3 protein once. The table has around 31,000 distinct CDR3 sequences, approximately 6.2% seen once. The sample taken for sequencing was blood, either unsorted or a sorted T cell fraction (not recorded which). The source is a human donor who was either an allogeneic HSCT recipient or a stem cell or donor lymphocyte infusion donor (not recorded which). It is not recorded whose cells these are; they may come from a transplant donor.

This chain's CDR3 is CASLRGQETQYF. The CDR3 bases are TGTGCCAGCCTCCGGGGCCAAGAGACCCAGTACTTC. V is TRBV3-2 and J is TRBJ2-5; the D call of TRBD1 is as the table states it, not checked on the DNA. TRBV3-2 corresponds to a pseudogene. The CDR3 sequence is 12 residues long.